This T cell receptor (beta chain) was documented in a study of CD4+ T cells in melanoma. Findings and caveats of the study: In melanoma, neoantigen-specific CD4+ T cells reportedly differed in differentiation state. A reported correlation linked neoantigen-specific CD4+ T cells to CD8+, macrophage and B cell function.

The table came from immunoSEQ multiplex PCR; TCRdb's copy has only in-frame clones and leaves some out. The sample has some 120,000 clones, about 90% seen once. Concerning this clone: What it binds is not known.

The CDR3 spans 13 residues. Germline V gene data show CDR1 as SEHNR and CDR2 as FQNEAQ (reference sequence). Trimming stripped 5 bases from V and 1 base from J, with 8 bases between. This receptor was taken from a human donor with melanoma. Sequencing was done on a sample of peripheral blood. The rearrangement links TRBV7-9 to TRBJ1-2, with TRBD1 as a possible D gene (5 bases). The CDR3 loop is CASSQTVNYGYTF. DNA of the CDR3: TGTGCCAGCAGCCAGACAGTTAACTATGGCTACACCTTC.